Presented here are 6 T cell receptor beta chains from one specimen sequenced in a study of chronic HIV infection and antiretroviral therapy. TCRdb ran MiXCR on the 5' RACE reads and lists one entry per CDR3 protein. The data contain tens of thousands of distinct CDR3 sequences, 8% to 10% of them singletons. Sequences were obtained from peripheral blood. The source is an adult who had HIV and had not received antiretroviral therapy, or was an uninfected healthy control (not recorded which).

The rearrangement uses TRBV28 and TRBJ2-3; D perhaps matches TRBD2 (6 bases). This CDR3 is built from 16 residues. In germline, CDR1 is MDHEN, CDR2 SYDVKM. V lost 6 bases and J lost 2, with 18 bases in between. CDR3 DNA sequence: TGTGCCAGCAGCCGGACCGCCGTAGCGGCCACAGATACGCAGTATTTT. Its protein product is CASSRTAVAATDTQYF.

Written as DNA, the CDR3 is TGCAGTGCTAGAGTAGCGGACCTCTATGAGCAGTACTTC. Translation: CSARVADLYEQYF. The gene calls are TRBV20-1 and TRBJ2-7, with D perhaps TRBD2 (6 bases). Germline lookup yields CDR1 DFQATT and CDR2 SNEGSKA (reference sequence). CDR3 length equals 13 residues. Deletions cut 1 base from V and 7 bases from J, with 14 bases between.

This clonotype was seen a handful of times. The chain joins TRBV10-2 to TRBJ1-1; 11 bases are shared with TRBD1. Per the germline V gene, CDR1 is WSHSY and CDR2 is SAAADI. V shed 6 bases, J shed 3 bases, and the junction held 3 bases outside the gene matches. This CDR3 is 14 amino acids long. The DNA of the CDR3 is TGCGCCAGCAGGGACAGGGGGCCGTACACTGAAGCTTTCTTT. Protein product: CASRDRGPYTEAFF.

In this sample, this clonotype turned up many times. V gene TRBV28 combines with J gene TRBJ1-3; D is possibly TRBD1 (5 bases). This CDR3 is built from 12 residues. V lost 5 bases and J lost 3, with 5 bases in between. CDR1 is MDHEN, CDR2 SYDVKM, per germline. CDR3 coding DNA: TGTGCCAGCAGTGACAGTGGAAACACCATATATTTT. Protein sequence: CASSDSGNTIYF.

This clonotype was counted only a few times. The rearrangement joins TRBV28 to TRBJ2-7; D is possibly TRBD2 (6 bases). CDR3 size: 15 residues. Per germline, CDR1 MDHEN and CDR2 SYDVKM. V gave up 5 bases and J gave up 0 bases, with 14 bases separating them. CDR3 in DNA: TGTGCCAGCAGTGTCCGGGACTTTAACTCCTACGAGCAGTACTTC. It is translated as CASSVRDFNSYEQYF.

The gene calls are TRBV7-2 and TRBJ2-7, with D possibly matching TRBD2 (6 bases). This CDR3 comprises 14 residues. The V gene lost 2 bases and the J gene lost 2 bases, with 10 bases spanning the gap. CDR1 is SGHTA and CDR2 is FQGNSA in the germline V gene. CDR3 sequence: CASSLSASAYEQYF. The CDR3 coding sequence is TGTGCCAGCAGCTTAAGCGCTAGCGCCTACGAGCAGTACTTC.